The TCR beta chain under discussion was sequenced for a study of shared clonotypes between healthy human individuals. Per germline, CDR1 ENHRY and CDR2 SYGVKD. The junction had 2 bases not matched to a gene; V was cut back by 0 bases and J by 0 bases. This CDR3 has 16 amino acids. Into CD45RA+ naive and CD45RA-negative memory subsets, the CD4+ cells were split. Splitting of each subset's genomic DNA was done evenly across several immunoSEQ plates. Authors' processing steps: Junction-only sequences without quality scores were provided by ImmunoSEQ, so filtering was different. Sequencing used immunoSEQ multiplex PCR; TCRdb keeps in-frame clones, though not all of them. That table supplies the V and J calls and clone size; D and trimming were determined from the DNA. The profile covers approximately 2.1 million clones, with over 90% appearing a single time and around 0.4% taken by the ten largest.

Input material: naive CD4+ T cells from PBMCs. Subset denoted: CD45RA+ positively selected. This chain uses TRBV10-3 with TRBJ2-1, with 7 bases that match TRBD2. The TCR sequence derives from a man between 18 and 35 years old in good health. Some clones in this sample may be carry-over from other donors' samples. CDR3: CAISESWDYSYNEQFF. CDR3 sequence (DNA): TGTGCCATCAGTGAGTCGTGGGACTACTCCTACAATGAGCAGTTCTTC.